This entry lists 17 T cell receptor beta chains sequenced from one sample in a study of cytotoxic CD8 clonotypes in ibrutinib-treated CLL. The data were produced by immunoSEQ multiplex PCR, yet TCRdb's version contains in-frame clones alone and is incomplete. The table includes roughly 300,000 clones, more than 70% detected once. The sequencing here drew on PBMCs, taken at disease progression, from a patient treated with ibrutinib. These receptors were obtained from a human donor with chronic lymphocytic leukemia.

The chain has TRBV25-1 and TRBJ1-1, with 7 nucleotides matching TRBD1. V lost 6 bases, J lost 7 bases, and 17 bases stayed unmatched. CDR1 MGHDK and CDR2 SYGVNS come from the germline V gene. This CDR3 has 16 amino acids. DNA for the CDR3: TGTGCCAGCAGAGAACCGGGACAGTCGATTAGGGGTGAAGCTTTCTTT. Translating it yields CASREPGQSIRGEAFF.

This chain uses TRBV4-3 with TRBJ1-4; 7 bases are shared with TRBD1. The V and J ends lost 2 bases and 1 base, in that order; junction bases with no gene match: 7. Germline V gives CDR1 LGHNA, CDR2 YSLEER. This CDR3 is built from 17 residues. DNA of the CDR3: TGCGCCAGCAGCCAAACTACAGGGGCCAGAACTAATGAAAAACTGTTTTTT. Protein: CASSQTTGARTNEKLFF.

This clone was counted only a few times. The V and J genes are TRBV29-1 and TRBJ1-2; D ambiguous. Per the germline V gene, CDR1 is SQVTM and CDR2 is ANQGSEA. The CDR3 totals 12 residues. Trimming removed 3 bases at V and 8 bases at J, with 13 bases between. The CDR3 nucleotides read TGCAGCGTTGAGGTCGGTAACGGGGGCTACACCTTC. Residues: CSVEVGNGGYTF.

The chain employs TRBV10-1 and TRBJ2-6; 9 nucleotides align to TRBD1. CDR1 and CDR2 from the germline V gene are WNHNN and SYGVQD (reference sequence). Trimming at V came to 6 bases and at J to 0 bases, leaving 6 bases not matched to a gene. The CDR3 loop spans 17 amino acids. CDR3 nucleotides: TGCGCCAGCAGAGGCTGGGACAGGGTCTCTGGGGCCAACGTCCTGACTTTC. Protein: CASRGWDRVSGANVLTF.

This rearrangement joins TRBV4-1 to TRBJ1-5; D remains ambiguous. V dropped 0 bases and J dropped 6 bases, with 9 bases sitting between them. The CDR3 length is 14 residues. CDR1 MGHRA and CDR2 YSYEKL come from the germline V gene. In DNA form, the CDR3 reads TGCGCCAGCAGCCAAGATGTAGTGAGTCAGCCCCAGCATTTT. Translation: CASSQDVVSQPQHF.

There are a few counts of this clone. V gene TRBV29-1 combines with J gene TRBJ2-5; D is unclear. V shed 0 bases and J shed 1 base, with 9 bases lying between them. The CDR3 extends over 14 amino acids. Per germline, CDR1 SQVTM and CDR2 ANQGSEA. CDR3 amino acids: CSVEDPAGQETQYF. In DNA, the CDR3 is TGCAGCGTTGAAGATCCAGCAGGCCAAGAGACCCAGTACTTC.

The chain joins TRBV7-9 to TRBJ2-2; D gene uncertain. Germline loops: CDR1 SEHNR, CDR2 FQNEAQ (reference sequence). The CDR3 has 16 amino acids. The germline V and J ends were trimmed by 7 bases and 0 bases, with 15 bases remaining between them. The CDR3 here is CASTLPPGANTGELFF. The DNA of the CDR3 is TGTGCCAGCACCCTACCCCCTGGGGCGAACACCGGGGAGCTGTTTTTT.

The CDR3 reads CASSLSQGKYEQYF. The CDR3 coding sequence is TGTGCCAGCAGCTTGTCACAGGGGAAATACGAGCAGTACTTC. The chain has TRBV5-4 and TRBJ2-7, with 7 bases that match TRBD1. CDR1 is SGHNT, CDR2 YYREEE, per germline (reference sequence). This CDR3 has 14 amino acids. After removal of 1 base from V and 4 bases from J, the junction contained 5 bases not matched to a gene.

The chain links TRBV19 to TRBJ2-7; 7 bases match TRBD1. V shed 5 bases and J 1 base; nucleotides not matched to a gene: 8. The CDR3 is made up of 15 amino acids. Germline V CDR1 and CDR2: LNHDA, SQIVND (reference sequence). In DNA form, the CDR3 reads TGTGCCAGTAGTCCCCGGACAGGTGGATCCTACGAGCAGTACTTC. Translating gives CASSPRTGGSYEQYF.

The V call is TRBV9, the J call TRBJ2-1; 8 bases align to TRBD2. Germline V gene data show CDR1 as SGDLS and CDR2 as YYNGEE. The CDR3 loop spans 16 amino acids. The V and J ends lost 2 bases and 1 base, in that order; junction bases with no gene match: 5. CDR3 in DNA: TGTGCCAGCAGCGTGCGGGGGGAGCGGTCCTACAATGAGCAGTTCTTC. This sequence encodes CASSVRGERSYNEQFF.

The chain is built from TRBV6-5 and TRBJ2-6; no definite D call. Trimming took off 0 bases at V and 0 bases at J, with 6 bases between the two ends. The CDR3 covers 16 residues. Germline-derived CDR1 and CDR2 are MNHEY and SVGAGI. CDR3 protein: CASSYSGLSGANVLTF. In nucleotides, the CDR3 is TGTGCCAGCAGTTACTCCGGTCTCTCTGGGGCCAACGTCCTGACTTTC.

The chain has TRBV6-6 and TRBJ1-2, with 7 positions matching TRBD1. Germline V gene lookup returns CDR1 MNHNY and CDR2 SVGAGI (reference sequence). The CDR3 runs 12 residues. V shed 8 bases, J shed 3 bases, and the junction held 3 bases outside the gene matches. As DNA, the CDR3 is TGTGCCAGCCTAGGGACAGACTATGGCTACACCTTC. Translated: CASLGTDYGYTF.

V gene TRBV29-1 combines with J gene TRBJ2-2; 12 bases fit TRBD2. The CDR3 contains 14 residues. The V gene end was trimmed by 4 bases and the J gene end by 6 bases; junction bases not matched to a gene: 3. Germline CDR1 is SQVTM and CDR2 is ANQGSEA. Written as DNA, the CDR3 is TGCAGCGTTGCTAGCGGGGGGGCCCCCGGGGAGCTGTTTTTT. This gives the protein CSVASGGAPGELFF.

This clone was counted a single time. V is TRBV10-3 and J is TRBJ2-1, with a possible D match to TRBD2 (5 bases). V lost 4 bases and J 7 bases, leaving 14 bases between the germline ends. There are 14 residues in the CDR3. Germline loops: CDR1 ENHRY, CDR2 SYGVKD. CDR3 region: CAISGRDTWNEQFF. DNA of the CDR3: TGTGCCATCAGTGGTCGGGATACTTGGAATGAGCAGTTCTTC.

This chain joins TRBV7-9 and TRBJ1-1, with a tentative D call TRBD1 (5 bases). With 0 bases removed from V and 5 bases from J, the gap between germline ends came to 16 bases. This CDR3 has 16 amino acids. Germline lookup yields CDR1 SEHNR and CDR2 FQNEAQ (reference sequence). The CDR3 loop reads CASSLAPLGARTEAFF. CDR3 coding DNA: TGTGCCAGCAGCTTAGCTCCCCTAGGGGCACGGACTGAAGCTTTCTTT.

The J gene is TRBJ2-6, the V gene TRBV7-8; no definite D call. Germline lookup yields CDR1 SGHVS and CDR2 FQNEAQ. The CDR3 contains 14 residues. The V end was cut by 1 base, the J end by 2 bases, with 3 bases between. CDR3 nucleotides: TGTGCCAGCAGCTTAGGTGCTGGGGCCAACGTCCTGACTTTC. Its protein is CASSLGAGANVLTF.

This clone was counted once. The DNA for the CDR3 is TGCGCCAGCAGCCATGCGCAGCCCAGAGGGCTTGATCAGCCCCAGCATTTT. This gives the protein CASSHAQPRGLDQPQHF. The rearrangement links TRBV4-1 to TRBJ1-5, with no clear D. The CDR3 has 17 amino acids. Trimming pared 3 bases from V and 5 bases from J, leaving 20 bases between. CDR1 is MGHRA, CDR2 YSYEKL, per germline.